This T cell receptor beta chain was profiled in a study of blood T cell repertoires in COVID-19. This clone was found once. TCRdb's copy holds only in-frame clones and misses some; the assay was immunoSEQ multiplex PCR. The table includes about 190,000 clones, around 86% detected once. Sequences were obtained from peripheral blood. The sequence came from a man aged 40-50 years with acute or convalescent COVID-19.

The CDR3 region is CSASPGEKLFF. The CDR3 nucleotides are TGCAGTGCTAGCCCGGGTGAAAAACTGTTTTTT. This chain connects TRBV20-1 to TRBJ1-4, with D unresolved. The CDR3 contains 11 residues. V lost 3 bases, J lost 7 bases, and 6 bases lay in between. Germline assignment: CDR1 DFQATT and CDR2 SNEGSKA (reference sequence).